The 25 T cell receptor beta chains below were found in one sample sequenced in a study of blood T cell repertoires in COVID-19. Data came from immunoSEQ multiplex PCR; TCRdb stores just in-frame clones and leaves some out. The repertoire holds 200,000 to 250,000 clones, with about 88% as singletons. Sequenced sample: peripheral blood. These receptors came from a man aged 45-60 years with COVID-19, enrolled during active disease.

V usage is TRBV2 and J usage is TRBJ2-1; D possibly corresponds to TRBD2 (5 bases). Germline CDR1 is SNHLY and CDR2 is FYNNEI. The CDR3 spans 14 residues. Trimming pared 0 bases from V and 8 bases from J, leaving 11 bases between. CDR3 nucleotide sequence: TGTGCCAGCAGTGAAGCTAGCGCTGGGGATGAGCAGTTCTTC. Protein product: CASSEASAGDEQFF.

V gene TRBV7-6 combines with J gene TRBJ2-3, with 14 bases that match TRBD2. Looked up from germline, CDR1 is SGHVS and CDR2 is FNYEAQ. This CDR3 is built from 18 residues. V shed 1 base and J 2 bases; nucleotides not matched to a gene: 5. DNA for the CDR3: TGTGCCAGCAGCTTAGGACTAGCGGGAGGGTTGAACACAGATACGCAGTATTTT. This encodes CASSLGLAGGLNTDTQYF. The variable domain in full, completed from reference TRBV7-6 and TRBJ2-3, reads GAGVSQSPRYKVTKRGQDVALRCDPISGHVSLYWYRQALGQGPEFLTYFNYEAQQDKSGLPNDRFSAERPEGSISTLTIQRTEQRDSAMYRCASSLGLAGGLNTDTQYFGPGTRLTVL.

V gene TRBV7-2 combines with J gene TRBJ2-3, with 14 bases lining up with TRBD2. J lost 0 bases, V lost 10 bases, and 6 bases had no gene match. CDR3 size: 16 residues. CDR1 SGHTA and CDR2 FQGNSA come from the germline V gene. The CDR3 DNA reads as TGTGCCACCGGGACTAGCGGGAGCTCTAGCACAGATACGCAGTATTTT. Protein: CATGTSGSSSTDTQYF.

The J gene is TRBJ2-3, the V gene TRBV9; a weak D match, TRBD2 (5 bases). The germline V and J ends were trimmed by 5 bases and 0 bases, with 13 bases remaining between them. This CDR3 is 15 amino acids long. Germline CDR1 SGDLS, CDR2 YYNGEE. The CDR3 reads CASRSSGGSTDTQYF. The CDR3 DNA reads TGTGCCAGCAGGTCAAGCGGTGGGAGCACAGATACGCAGTATTTT.

This clone was counted a single time. The chain uses TRBV7-2 and TRBJ1-1; possibly TRBD1 for D (6 bases). Trimming pared 4 bases from V and 4 bases from J, leaving 16 bases between. This CDR3 contains 15 residues. The germline CDR1 and CDR2 sequences are SGHTA and FQGNSA. CDR3 sequence: CASSSQGSSGTEAFF. CDR3 DNA: TGTGCCAGCAGCTCACAGGGTTCGAGTGGCACTGAAGCTTTCTTT. Full variable domain (outside the CDR3, taken from reference TRBV7-2 and TRBJ1-1): GAGVSQSPSNKVTEKGKDVELRCDPISGHTALYWYRQSLGQGLEFLIYFQGNSAPDKSGLPSDRFSAERTGGSVSTLTIQRTQQEDSAVYLCASSSQGSSGTEAFFGQGTRLTVV.

The chain has TRBV19 and TRBJ2-7, with 7 bases identical to TRBD1. Germline CDR1 is LNHDA and CDR2 is SQIVND (reference sequence). J gave up 5 bases and V 3 bases, and 7 bases lay outside the gene matches. The CDR3 consists of 14 residues. CDR3 sequence reads: CASSIGRGRDEQYF. CDR3 bases: TGTGCCAGTAGTATTGGCAGGGGGAGAGACGAGCAGTACTTC.

This clone has only a few counts. The gene calls are TRBV7-6 and TRBJ2-7; 7 bases are shared with TRBD1. V trimming: 0 bases; J trimming: 4 bases; junction bases outside the gene matches: 21. In germline, CDR1 is SGHVS, CDR2 FNYEAQ. CDR3 length equals 20 residues. The CDR3 region has the DNA TGTGCCAGCAGCTTAGCGATGAACACCGAGGACAGGAAAGGGTTGTACGAGCAGTACTTC. Its translation: CASSLAMNTEDRKGLYEQYF.

This clone occurred a few times. The J gene is TRBJ1-5, the V gene TRBV6-2 or TRBV6-3, with D tentatively TRBD1 (5 bases). This CDR3 is 19 amino acids long. Trimming cost V 5 bases and J 0 bases, with 23 bases left between them. Germline V lookup: CDR1 MNHEY, CDR2 SVGEGT. Here the CDR3 reads CASSPALRGLDISNQPQHF. CDR3 DNA: TGTGCCAGCAGTCCCGCCCTGAGGGGACTGGATATTAGCAATCAGCCCCAGCATTTT.

V and J are TRBV7-2 and TRBJ1-2, with D perhaps matching TRBD1 (5 bases). V lost 4 bases, J lost 4 bases, and 16 bases lay in between. This CDR3 is 15 amino acids long. Germline CDR1 SGHTA, CDR2 FQGNSA. This CDR3 reads CASSSSGGTLYGYTF. The CDR3 DNA reads TGTGCCAGCAGCTCATCGGGAGGGACTCTCTATGGCTACACCTTC.

The chain uses TRBV5-5 and TRBJ2-2; TRBD1 might be the D (5 bases). The CDR3 has 13 amino acids. Trimming took 0 bases from V and 7 from J, leaving 7 bases between them. Germline values: CDR1 SGHKS, CDR2 YYEKEE (reference sequence). The CDR3 nucleotides are TGTGCCAGCAGCTTGGGGGGCCACGGGGAGCTGTTTTTT. Protein product: CASSLGGHGELFF.

This clone was observed a few times. This chain uses TRBV20-1 with TRBJ1-5, with D unclear. CDR1 and CDR2 (germline): DFQATT, SNEGSKA (reference sequence). The CDR3 loop spans 16 amino acids. V lost 3 bases, J lost 6 bases, and 21 bases lay in between. The CDR3 DNA sequence: TGCAGTGCTAGTCAGGTGCCCGGCAGCAGAATTCAGCCCCAGCATTTT. This codes for CSASQVPGSRIQPQHF.

This chain links TRBV11-2 with TRBJ2-1; D is unresolved. The CDR3 has 15 amino acids. Trimming took off 0 bases at V and 4 bases at J, with 10 bases between the two ends. The germline V gene encodes CDR1 SGHAT and CDR2 FQNNGV. The DNA of the CDR3 is TGTGCCAGCAGCTTAGACCAAACCGGGTACAATGAGCAGTTCTTC. Its protein product is CASSLDQTGYNEQFF.

There are a few counts of this clone. V is TRBV7-5 and J is TRBJ1-2; TRBD1, as called in the table, went unchecked against the DNA. TRBV7-5 is shown as a pseudogene. The CDR3 has 15 amino acids. CDR3 protein: CVRSYSGTSPNGYTF. CDR3 DNA: TGTGTCAGAAGCTATTCCGGGACAAGCCCGAATGGCTACACCTTC.

The chain couples TRBV3-1 (or the pseudogene TRBV3-2) to TRBJ2-2; 15 nucleotides match TRBD2. The CDR3 runs 18 residues. The V gene end was trimmed by 4 bases and the J gene end by 2 bases; junction bases not matched to a gene: 5. Germline assignment: CDR1 LGHDT and CDR2 YNNKEL (reference sequence). CDR3 sequence reads: CASSPRTSGRGNTGELFF. As DNA, the CDR3 is TGTGCCAGCAGCCCTCGGACTAGCGGGAGGGGAAACACCGGGGAGCTGTTTTTT.

J is TRBJ1-1 and V is TRBV11-3; the D gene is possibly TRBD1 (5 bases). The V gene lost 5 bases and the J gene lost 5 bases, with 9 bases spanning the gap. This CDR3 has 12 amino acids. Per the germline V gene, CDR1 is SGHNT and CDR2 is YENEEA. The CDR3 DNA follows: TGTGCCAGCAGCCGGGGGGGGACTGAAGCTTTCTTT. Amino acid sequence: CASSRGGTEAFF.

In regard to this clone: One end of the junction does not line up with germline, which may come from a read error. V usage is TRBV25-1 and J usage is TRBJ2-2, with D perhaps TRBD1 (6 bases). This CDR3 has 14 residues. Germline CDR1 and CDR2: MGHDK and SYGVNS. For the CDR3, the DNA is TGTGTCAGCAGTGCTTCAGGGGACACCGGGGAGCTGTTTTTT. This sequence encodes CVSSASGDTGELFF.

The chain combines TRBV15 with TRBJ2-5, with 8 bases identical to TRBD2. The CDR3 sequence is 14 residues long. The V and J ends lost 0 bases and 5 bases, in that order; junction bases with no gene match: 2. Germline CDR1 is LNHNV and CDR2 is YYDKDF (reference sequence). Here the CDR3 reads CATSRDGGVETQYF. CDR3 sequence (DNA): TGTGCCACCAGCAGAGACGGGGGGGTGGAGACCCAGTACTTC.

The rearrangement joins TRBV7-9 to TRBJ2-7; D possibly corresponds to TRBD1 (5 bases). This CDR3 is built from 15 residues. Trimming removed 7 bases from V and 1 base from J, with 17 bases in between. The V gene's germline CDR1 is SEHNR and CDR2 FQNEAQ (reference sequence). The CDR3 DNA follows: TGTGCCAGCATAGGGGCGGCAGGGCAATCCTACGAGCAGTACTTC. It yields the protein CASIGAAGQSYEQYF.

This clone was seen only once. The rearrangement joins TRBV6-5 to TRBJ1-1; no definite D call. Trimming removed 3 bases at V and 3 bases at J, with 11 bases between. Germline V gene lookup returns CDR1 MNHEY and CDR2 SVGAGI. There are 14 residues in the CDR3. The CDR3 region is CASSYWSMDTEAFF. The CDR3 DNA follows: TGTGCCAGCAGTTATTGGAGTATGGACACTGAAGCTTTCTTT.

This clone has a handful of counts. The chain is built from TRBV6-5 and TRBJ1-5; 9 bases match TRBD1. The CDR3 spans 15 residues. The V segment lost 7 bases and the J segment 1 base; nucleotides outside the gene matches: 5. The V gene's germline CDR1 is MNHEY and CDR2 SVGAGI. CDR3 residues: CASKAQGASNQPQHF. In DNA form, the CDR3 reads TGTGCCAGCAAGGCACAGGGGGCGAGCAATCAGCCCCAGCATTTT.

This chain uses TRBV5-5 with TRBJ2-1, with 7 nucleotides matching TRBD1. CDR1 is SGHKS, CDR2 YYEKEE, per germline (reference sequence). There are 14 residues in the CDR3. The V and J ends lost 0 bases and 8 bases, in that order; junction bases with no gene match: 5. The CDR3 here is CASSLVHRGHEQFF. The DNA for the CDR3 is TGTGCCAGCAGCTTGGTTCACAGGGGCCATGAGCAGTTCTTC.

This chain connects TRBV6-2 or TRBV6-3 to TRBJ1-2; maybe TRBD1 (6 bases). V lost 0 bases and J lost 8, with 10 bases in between. This CDR3 is 13 amino acids long. The germline gives CDR1 MNHEY, CDR2 SVGEGT. The CDR3 here is CASSYSTGNGYTF. Written as DNA, the CDR3 is TGTGCCAGCAGTTACTCTACAGGGAACGGCTACACCTTC.

This rearrangement joins TRBV5-1 to TRBJ1-5, with a weak D call TRBD1 (5 bases). This CDR3 has 14 amino acids. V was cut by 4 bases and J by 4 bases, with 12 bases left in between. Germline CDR1 SGHRS, CDR2 YFSETQ. CDR3 in DNA: TGCGCCAGCAGCACCGGACAATCGAATCAGCCCCAGCATTTT. Translated: CASSTGQSNQPQHF.

The chain links TRBV12-3 or TRBV12-4 to TRBJ2-1, with TRBD2 identical over 7 bases. The CDR3 extends over 13 amino acids. V was clipped by 1 base and J by 9 bases; unmatched bases: 3. CDR3 sequence reads: CASSLGGGSEQFF. The CDR3 nucleotides read TGTGCCAGCAGTTTAGGAGGCGGGAGTGAGCAGTTCTTC.

The rearrangement uses TRBV3-1 (or the pseudogene TRBV3-2) and TRBJ2-1, with TRBD2 identical over 12 bases. After removal of 4 bases from V and 5 bases from J, the junction contained 3 bases not matched to a gene. Germline CDR1 is LGHDT and CDR2 is YNNKEL (reference sequence). CDR3 length: 15 amino acids. CDR3 in DNA: TGTGCCAGCAGCCTTTCTAGCGGGAGGGACAATGAGCAGTTCTTC. Residues: CASSLSSGRDNEQFF.